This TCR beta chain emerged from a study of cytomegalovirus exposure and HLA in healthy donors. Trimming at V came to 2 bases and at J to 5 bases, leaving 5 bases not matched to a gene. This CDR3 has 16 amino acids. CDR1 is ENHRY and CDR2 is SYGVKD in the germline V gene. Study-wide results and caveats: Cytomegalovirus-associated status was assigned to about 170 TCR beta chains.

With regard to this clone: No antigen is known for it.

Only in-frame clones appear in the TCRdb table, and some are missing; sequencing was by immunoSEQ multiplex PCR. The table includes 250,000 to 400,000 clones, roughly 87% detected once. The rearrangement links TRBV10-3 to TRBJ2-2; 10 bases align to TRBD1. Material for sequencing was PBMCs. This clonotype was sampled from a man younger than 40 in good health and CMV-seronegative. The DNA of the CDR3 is TGTGCCATCAGTGAGCCCGGGACAGGGGCGACCGGGGAGCTGTTTTTT. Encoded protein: CAISEPGTGATGELFF.